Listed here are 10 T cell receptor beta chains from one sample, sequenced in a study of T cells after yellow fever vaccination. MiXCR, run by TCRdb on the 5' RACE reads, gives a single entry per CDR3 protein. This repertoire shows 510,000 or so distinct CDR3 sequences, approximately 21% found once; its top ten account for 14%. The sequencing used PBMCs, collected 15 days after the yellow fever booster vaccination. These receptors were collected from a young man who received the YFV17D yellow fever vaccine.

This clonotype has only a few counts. CDR3 sequence reads: CATEISVYSYNEQFF. The CDR3 DNA reads TGTGCCACAGAAATTAGCGTGTACTCCTACAATGAGCAGTTCTTC. This chain joins TRBV28 and TRBJ2-1, with D possibly TRBD2 on 5 matching bases. This CDR3 contains 15 residues. The V gene lost 10 bases and the J gene lost 0 bases, with 16 bases spanning the gap. Germline CDR1 MDHEN, CDR2 SYDVKM.

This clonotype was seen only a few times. CDR3 bases: TGCAGTGCTAGACGTACCGGGGAGCTGTTTTTT. It specifies CSARRTGELFF. This chain connects TRBV20-1 to TRBJ2-2; D unclear. The V and J ends lost 2 bases and 5 bases respectively, with 3 bases between them. The CDR3 consists of 11 residues. Germline assignment: CDR1 DFQATT and CDR2 SNEGSKA (reference sequence).

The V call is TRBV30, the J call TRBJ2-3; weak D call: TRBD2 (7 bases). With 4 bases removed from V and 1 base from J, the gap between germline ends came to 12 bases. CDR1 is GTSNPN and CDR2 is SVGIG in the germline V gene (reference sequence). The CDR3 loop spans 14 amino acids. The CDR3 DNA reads TGTGCCTGGACCCTAGGGGGGGGCACAGATACGCAGTATTTT. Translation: CAWTLGGGTDTQYF. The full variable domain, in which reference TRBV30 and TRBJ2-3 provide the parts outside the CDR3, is SQTIHQWPATLVQPVGSPLSLECTVEGTSNPNLYWYRQAAGRGLQLLFYSVGIGQISSEVPQNLSASRPQDRQFILSSKKLLLSDSGFYLCAWTLGGGTDTQYFGPGTRLTVL.

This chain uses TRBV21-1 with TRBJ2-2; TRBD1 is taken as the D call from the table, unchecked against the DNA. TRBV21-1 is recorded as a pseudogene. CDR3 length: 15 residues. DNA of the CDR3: TGTGCCAGCAGCAATTCCGGGACACCCCACGGGGAGCTGTTTTTT. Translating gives CASSNSGTPHGELFF.

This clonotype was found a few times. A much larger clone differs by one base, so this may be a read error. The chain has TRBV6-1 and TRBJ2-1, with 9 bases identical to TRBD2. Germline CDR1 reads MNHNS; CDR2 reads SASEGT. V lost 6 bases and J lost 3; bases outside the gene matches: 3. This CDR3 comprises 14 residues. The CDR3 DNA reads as TGTGCCAGCAGCGTAGCGGGAGACTACAATGAGCAGTTCTTC. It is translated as CASSVAGDYNEQFF.

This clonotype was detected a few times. The CDR3 protein is CASSQLAGPQHF. CDR3 bases: TGTGCCAGCAGCCAACTGGCGGGACCCCAGCATTTT. The V and J genes are TRBV3-1 and TRBJ1-5; D is uncertain. Trimming took 2 bases from V and 10 from J, leaving 9 bases between them. Germline V lookup: CDR1 LGHDT, CDR2 YNNKEL (reference sequence). This CDR3 region has 12 residues.

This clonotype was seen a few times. CDR3 protein: CASSFPSGVNQPQHF. In DNA, the CDR3 is TGTGCCAGCAGTTTCCCGTCGGGGGTTAATCAGCCCCAGCATTTT. This chain joins TRBV28 and TRBJ1-5, with D maybe TRBD1 (5 bases). Trimming cost V 3 bases and J 4 bases, with 13 bases left between them. The CDR3 covers 15 residues. Looked up from germline, CDR1 is MDHEN and CDR2 is SYDVKM. The whole variable domain, filled in from reference TRBV28 and TRBJ1-5, reads DVKVTQSSRYLVKRTGEKVFLECVQDMDHENMFWYRQDPGLGLRLIYFSYDVKMKEKGDIPEGYSVSREKKERFSLILESASTNQTSMYLCASSFPSGVNQPQHFGDGTRLSIL.

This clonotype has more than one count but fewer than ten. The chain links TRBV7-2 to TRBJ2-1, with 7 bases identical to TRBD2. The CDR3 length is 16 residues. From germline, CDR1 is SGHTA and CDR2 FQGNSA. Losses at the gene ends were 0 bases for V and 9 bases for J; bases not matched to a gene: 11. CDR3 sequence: CASSLASGGTTIEQFF. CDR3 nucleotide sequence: TGTGCCAGCAGCTTAGCGTCGGGAGGCACTACAATTGAGCAGTTCTTC.

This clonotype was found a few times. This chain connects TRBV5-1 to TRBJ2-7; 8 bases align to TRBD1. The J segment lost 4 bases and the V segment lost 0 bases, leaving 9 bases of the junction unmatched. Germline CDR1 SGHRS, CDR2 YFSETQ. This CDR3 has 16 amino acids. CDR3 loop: CASSLASGTGPYEQYF. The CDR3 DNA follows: TGCGCCAGCAGCTTGGCCTCCGGGACAGGACCATACGAGCAGTACTTC.

The chain's CDR3 is CASSGQGASEAFF. CDR3 DNA sequence: TGTGCCAGCTCGGGACAGGGGGCCTCTGAAGCTTTCTTT. The chain carries TRBV7-9 and TRBJ1-1, with 12 bases identical to TRBD1. The germline CDR1 and CDR2 sequences are SEHNR and FQNEAQ (reference sequence). Trimming cost V 8 bases and J 6 bases; bases outside gene matches: 4. This CDR3 contains 13 residues.